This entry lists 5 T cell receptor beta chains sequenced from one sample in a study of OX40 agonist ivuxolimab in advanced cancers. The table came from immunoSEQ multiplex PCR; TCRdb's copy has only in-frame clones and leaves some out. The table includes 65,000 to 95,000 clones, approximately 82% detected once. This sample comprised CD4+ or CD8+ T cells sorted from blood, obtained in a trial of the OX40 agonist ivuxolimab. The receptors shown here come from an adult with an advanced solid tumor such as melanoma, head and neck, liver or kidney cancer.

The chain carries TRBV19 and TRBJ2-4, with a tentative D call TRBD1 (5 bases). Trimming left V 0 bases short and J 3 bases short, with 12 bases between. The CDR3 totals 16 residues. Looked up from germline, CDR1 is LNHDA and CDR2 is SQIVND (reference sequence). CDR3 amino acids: CASSIEGQGIKNIQYF. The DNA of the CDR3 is TGTGCCAGTAGTATAGAAGGGCAGGGCATCAAAAACATTCAGTACTTC. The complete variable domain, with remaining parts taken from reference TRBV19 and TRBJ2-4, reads DGGITQSPKYLFRKEGQNVTLSCEQNLNHDAMYWYRQDPGQGLRLIYYSQIVNDFQKGDIAEGYSVSREKKESFPLTVTSAQKNPTAFYLCASSIEGQGIKNIQYFGAGTRLSVL.

For the CDR3, the DNA is TGTGCCAGCAGCCCCTCCGGGGGAAGCTCCTACAATGAGCAGTTCTTC. Translating gives CASSPSGGSSYNEQFF. The rearrangement joins TRBV27 to TRBJ2-1, with D maybe TRBD2 (6 bases). CDR3 length: 16 amino acids. The V and J ends lost 6 bases and 0 bases respectively, with 15 bases between them. CDR1 and CDR2 (germline): MNHEY, SMNVEV (reference sequence).

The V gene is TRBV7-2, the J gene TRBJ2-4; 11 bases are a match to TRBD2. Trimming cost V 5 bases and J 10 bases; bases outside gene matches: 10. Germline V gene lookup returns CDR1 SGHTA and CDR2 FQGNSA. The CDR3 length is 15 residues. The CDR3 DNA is TGTGCCAGCAGCCCTACGACTAGCGGGGTGGGGATTCAGTACTTC. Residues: CASSPTTSGVGIQYF.

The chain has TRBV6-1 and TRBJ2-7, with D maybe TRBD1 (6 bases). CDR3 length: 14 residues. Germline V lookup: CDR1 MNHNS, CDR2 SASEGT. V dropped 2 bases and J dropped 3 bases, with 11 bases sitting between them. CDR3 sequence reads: CASSEFRTVYEQYF. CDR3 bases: TGTGCCAGCAGTGAATTCCGGACAGTCTACGAGCAGTACTTC.

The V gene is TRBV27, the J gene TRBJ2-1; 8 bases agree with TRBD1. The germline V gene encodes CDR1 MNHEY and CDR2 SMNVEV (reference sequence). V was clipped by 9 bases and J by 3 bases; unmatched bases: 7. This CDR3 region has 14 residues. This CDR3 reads CASNQGAGYNEQFF. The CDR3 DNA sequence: TGTGCCAGTAACCAGGGGGCTGGCTACAATGAGCAGTTCTTC.